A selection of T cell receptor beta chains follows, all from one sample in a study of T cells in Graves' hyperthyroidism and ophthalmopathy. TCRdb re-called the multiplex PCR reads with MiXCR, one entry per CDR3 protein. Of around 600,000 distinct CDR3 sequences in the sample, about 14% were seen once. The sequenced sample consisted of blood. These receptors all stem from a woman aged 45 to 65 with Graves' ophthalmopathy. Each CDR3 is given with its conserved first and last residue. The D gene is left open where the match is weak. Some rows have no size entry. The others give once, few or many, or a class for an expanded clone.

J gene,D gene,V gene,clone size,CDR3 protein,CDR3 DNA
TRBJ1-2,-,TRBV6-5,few,CASSYSRAGNGYTF,TGTGCCAGCAGTTACTCCAGGGCAGGGAACGGCTACACCTTC
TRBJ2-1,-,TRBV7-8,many,CASSNRDLNEQFF,TGTGCCAGCAGCAACCGGGACCTAAATGAGCAGTTCTTC
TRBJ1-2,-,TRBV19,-,CASISEGGYGYTF,TGTGCCAGTATAAGCGAAGGAGGCTATGGCTACACCTTC
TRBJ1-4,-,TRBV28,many,CASTIRADEKLFF,TGTGCCAGCACCATTCGGGCGGATGAAAAACTGTTTTTT
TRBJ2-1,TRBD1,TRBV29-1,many,CSVVAQGAYNEQFF,TGCAGCGTTGTCGCACAGGGGGCCTACAATGAGCAGTTCTTC
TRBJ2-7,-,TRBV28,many,CASRDEDHYEQYF,TGTGCCAGCAGGGACGAAGACCACTACGAGCAGTACTTC
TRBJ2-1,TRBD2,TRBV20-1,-,CSARDQGLVVNEQFF,TGCAGTGCTAGAGATCAGGGACTAGTGGTCAATGAGCAGTTCTTC
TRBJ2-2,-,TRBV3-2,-,CASSHLGKGELFF,TGTGCCAGCAGCCATTTAGGGAAAGGGGAGCTGTTTTTT
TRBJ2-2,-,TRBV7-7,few,CASSPAVGYTGELFF,TGTGCTAGCAGCCCCGCGGTAGGGTACACCGGGGAGCTGTTTTTT
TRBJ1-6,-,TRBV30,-,CAWREDITLHF,TGTGCCTGGAGGGAAGACATAACCCTCCACTTT
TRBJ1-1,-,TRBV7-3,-,CASSLDSLAGASEAFF,TGTGCCAGCAGCTTAGATAGTCTGGCCGGTGCTTCTGAAGCTTTCTTT
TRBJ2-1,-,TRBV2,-,CASSSRLLAAYNEQFF,TGTGCCAGCAGTTCCAGACTACTAGCAGCCTACAATGAGCAGTTCTTC
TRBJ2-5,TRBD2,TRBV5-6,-,CASSLLQLGRAQGETQYF,TGTGCCAGCAGCTTGCTTCAACTCGGGAGGGCCCAGGGGGAGACCCAGTACTTC
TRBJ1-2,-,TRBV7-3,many,CASSPKGPNYGYTF,TGTGCCAGCAGCCCGAAGGGCCCAAACTATGGCTACACCTTC
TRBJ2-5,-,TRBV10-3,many,CAISEVRGRGETQYF,TGTGCCATCAGTGAAGTAAGGGGAAGGGGAGAGACCCAGTACTTC
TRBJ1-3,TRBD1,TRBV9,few,CASSTTGEEEADTIYF,TGTGCCAGCAGTACAACAGGGGAAGAGGAGGCGGACACCATATATTTT
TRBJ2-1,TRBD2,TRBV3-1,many,CASSQELTSGNNEQFF,TGTGCCAGCAGCCAAGAACTGACTAGCGGAAACAATGAGCAGTTCTTC
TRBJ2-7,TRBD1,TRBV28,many,CASSLGQALYEQYF,TGTGCCAGCAGTTTGGGACAGGCCCTCTACGAGCAGTACTTC